This TCR beta chain was sequenced during a study of cytomegalovirus exposure and HLA in healthy donors. The sample holds a few counts of this clone. Its antigen is undetermined. Overall study findings and caveats: Several V segments, TRBV6-2 and TRBV6-3 among them, could not be told apart and were dropped. It was only CMV serostatus that was available as immune exposure information.

PCR involved 60 Vbeta and 13 Jbeta primers. Some clones are missing from TCRdb's copy, which holds only in-frame ones; the method was immunoSEQ multiplex PCR. The sample includes about 150,000 clones, 65% to 80% of them seen just once. The junction had 9 bases not matched to a gene; V was cut back by 3 bases and J by 4 bases. The CDR3 runs 16 residues. Per germline, CDR1 SGDLS and CDR2 YYNGEE. The sequence was obtained from a male donor in good health and CMV-seronegative. Sequenced sample: PBMCs. The chain couples TRBV9 to TRBJ1-1, with 10 bases that match TRBD1. CDR3 bases: TGTGCCAGCAGCGCCCGGGACAGGGGAGTCCGCACTGAAGCTTTCTTT. This gives the protein CASSARDRGVRTEAFF.